The rows below give T cell receptor beta chains drawn from one sample of a study of radiotherapy plus CTLA-4 blockade in lung cancer. Method: immunoSEQ multiplex PCR; TCRdb's copy keeps in-frame clones and lacks some. Of about 86,000 clones listed, roughly four fifths are singletons. The starting material was peripheral blood, obtained from a patient treated with radiotherapy plus ipilimumab. These receptor sequences come from a human donor with non-small cell lung cancer who had stable disease on radiotherapy plus ipilimumab. CDR3s include the opening cysteine and the closing phenylalanine or tryptophan. The D gene is left open where the match is weak. The size field is filled for only some rows; it gives once, few, many or a size class.

size: -
D: -
V: TRBV14
J: TRBJ1-6
CDR3: CASSHGGGTHNSPLHF
DNA: TGTGCCAGCAGCCACGGGGGCGGAACTCATAATTCACCCCTCCACTTT

size: -
D: TRBD2
V: TRBV30
J: TRBJ2-7
CDR3: CAWSRSLLAGDSEQYF
DNA: TGTGCCTGGAGCCGGTCCTTACTAGCGGGAGACAGCGAGCAGTACTTC

size: -
D: TRBD1
V: TRBV30
J: TRBJ1-1
CDR3: CAWSGGQGTNTEAFF
DNA: TGTGCCTGGAGTGGGGGACAGGGGACGAACACTGAAGCTTTCTTT

size: -
D: -
V: TRBV10-1
J: TRBJ1-2
CDR3: CASSESTGHGYTF
DNA: TGCGCCAGCAGTGAGTCGACGGGGCATGGCTACACCTTC

size: -
D: TRBD1
V: TRBV14
J: TRBJ2-2
CDR3: CASSRTGGYTGELFF
DNA: TGTGCCAGCAGCCGGACAGGGGGTTACACCGGGGAGCTGTTTTTT

size: -
D: TRBD1
V: TRBV29-1
J: TRBJ1-5
CDR3: CSVRDRGSNQPQHF
DNA: TGCAGCGTTCGGGACAGGGGTTCCAATCAGCCCCAGCATTTT

size: -
D: -
V: TRBV11-3
J: TRBJ2-7
CDR3: CASSLGGRSYEQYF
DNA: TGTGCCAGCAGCTTAGGGGGACGGTCCTACGAGCAGTACTTC

size: -
D: TRBD2
V: TRBV5-4
J: TRBJ2-5
CDR3: CASSPSGGGVETQYF
DNA: TGTGCCAGCAGCCCCTCTGGCGGGGGAGTAGAGACCCAGTACTTC

size: -
D: -
V: TRBV30
J: TRBJ2-1
CDR3: CAWSVLARSYNEQFF
DNA: TGTGCCTGGAGTGTACTTGCCCGATCCTACAATGAGCAGTTCTTC

size: -
D: TRBD2
V: TRBV19
J: TRBJ2-7
CDR3: CASSMTGTRIYEQYF
DNA: TGTGCCAGTAGTATGACCGGGACTAGAATCTACGAGCAGTACTTC

size: -
D: -
V: TRBV6-5
J: TRBJ2-7
CDR3: CASSYSTAYEQYF
DNA: TGTGCCAGCAGTTACTCGACAGCCTACGAGCAGTACTTC

size: -
D: -
V: TRBV6-1
J: TRBJ1-6
CDR3: CASSQVDPPVALHF
DNA: TGTGCCAGCAGTCAGGTAGACCCTCCGGTGGCCCTCCACTTT

size: once
D: TRBD2
V: TRBV9
J: TRBJ2-7
CDR3: CASSKSGGGKYEQYF
DNA: TGTGCCAGCAGCAAGAGCGGGGGGGGAAAATACGAGCAGTACTTC

size: -
D: TRBD1
V: TRBV19
J: TRBJ1-1
CDR3: CASSMGQVLTEAFF
DNA: TGTGCCAGTAGTATGGGACAGGTTCTCACTGAAGCTTTCTTT

size: once
D: TRBD1
V: TRBV28
J: TRBJ1-2
CDR3: CASSGQGRRSNGYTF
DNA: TGTGCCAGCAGCGGACAGGGACGTCGGTCGAATGGCTACACCTTC

size: -
D: -
V: TRBV7-9
J: TRBJ2-3
CDR3: CASSLVRGTDTQYF
DNA: TGTGCCAGCAGCTTGGTGCGAGGCACAGATACGCAGTATTTT

size: -
D: TRBD1
V: TRBV5-6
J: TRBJ1-3
CDR3: CASSWDRGRFGNTIYF
DNA: TGTGCCAGCAGCTGGGACAGGGGGCGATTTGGAAACACCATATATTTT

size: -
D: TRBD1
V: TRBV5-4
J: TRBJ2-5
CDR3: CASSLRTGQTRTQYF
DNA: TGTGCCAGCAGCTTGCGAACGGGACAGACCAGGACCCAGTACTTC

size: few
D: TRBD1
V: TRBV7-2
J: TRBJ1-3
CDR3: CASSPGQGGPSF
DNA: TGTGCCAGCAGCCCGGGACAGGGGGGCCCCAGTTTT

size: few
D: -
V: TRBV6-4
J: TRBJ1-2
CDR3: CASSATGISNYGYTF
DNA: TGTGCCAGCAGTGCCACAGGGATCTCCAACTATGGCTACACCTTC

size: once
D: TRBD2
V: TRBV4-1
J: TRBJ2-3
CDR3: CASSQDRSGPISSTDTQYF
DNA: TGCGCCAGCAGCCAAGATCGTAGCGGGCCCATTTCTAGCACAGATACGCAGTATTTT

size: few
D: -
V: TRBV19
J: TRBJ2-7
CDR3: CASSIQGNSYEQYF
DNA: TGTGCCAGTAGTATCCAGGGTAACTCCTACGAGCAGTACTTC

size: -
D: -
V: TRBV30
J: TRBJ2-7
CDR3: CAWSVRAAGTYEQYF
DNA: TGTGCCTGGAGTGTACGGGCGGCTGGTACCTACGAGCAGTACTTC

size: -
D: -
V: TRBV6-1
J: TRBJ1-1
CDR3: CASRRQVGSTEAFF
DNA: TGTGCCAGCAGACGACAGGTAGGGAGCACTGAAGCTTTCTTT

size: -
D: -
V: TRBV5-1
J: TRBJ2-1
CDR3: CASSLHLALDEQFF
DNA: TGCGCCAGCAGCTTACACCTAGCCTTGGATGAGCAGTTCTTC

size: -
D: -
V: TRBV5-1
J: TRBJ1-1
CDR3: CASSPGSIRDTEAFF
DNA: TGCGCCAGCAGCCCTGGTTCTATTAGGGACACTGAAGCTTTCTTT

size: -
D: TRBD1
V: TRBV15
J: TRBJ1-4
CDR3: CATSRDDRGNEKLFF
DNA: TGTGCCACCAGCAGAGATGACAGGGGGAATGAAAAACTGTTTTTT

size: few
D: -
V: TRBV10-3
J: TRBJ2-5
CDR3: CAISESGTLETQYF
DNA: TGTGCCATCAGTGAGTCAGGAACACTAGAGACCCAGTACTTC

size: once
D: TRBD1
V: TRBV10-1
J: TRBJ1-2
CDR3: CASSPGTAGYGYTF
DNA: TGCGCCAGCAGTCCCGGGACAGCAGGTTATGGCTACACCTTC

size: -
D: -
V: TRBV6-1
J: TRBJ1-2
CDR3: CASSEAGNFYGYTF
DNA: TGTGCCAGCAGTGAAGCCGGAAACTTCTATGGCTACACCTTC

size: -
D: -
V: TRBV29-1
J: TRBJ2-7
CDR3: CSVAVTTDEQYF
DNA: TGCAGCGTTGCCGTGACAACCGACGAGCAGTACTTC

size: -
D: -
V: TRBV27
J: TRBJ1-1
CDR3: CASSLGGGQSYTEAFF
DNA: TGTGCCAGCAGTCTCGGAGGGGGGCAAAGTTACACTGAAGCTTTCTTT

size: -
D: -
V: TRBV18
J: TRBJ1-5
CDR3: CASSQDRPNQPQHF
DNA: TGTGCCAGCTCACAGGACAGACCCAATCAGCCCCAGCATTTT

size: -
D: -
V: TRBV5-5
J: TRBJ2-2
CDR3: CASSRQVANTGELFF
DNA: TGTGCCAGCAGCCGACAGGTGGCGAACACCGGGGAGCTGTTTTTT

size: -
D: -
V: TRBV6-1
J: TRBJ1-1
CDR3: CASSEAPHKGAFF
DNA: TGTGCCAGCAGTGAAGCACCACATAAGGGGGCTTTCTTT

size: -
D: -
V: TRBV9
J: TRBJ2-2
CDR3: CASSHTPTGSTGELFF
DNA: TGTGCCAGCAGCCACACTCCCACAGGATCCACCGGGGAGCTGTTTTTT

size: -
D: -
V: TRBV6-1
J: TRBJ2-3
CDR3: CASIGARADTQYF
DNA: TGTGCCAGCATAGGGGCTAGGGCAGATACGCAGTATTTT

size: -
D: TRBD2
V: TRBV5-1
J: TRBJ2-1
CDR3: CASSLDSGTYNEQFF
DNA: TGCGCCAGCAGCCTTGATAGCGGGACCTACAATGAGCAGTTCTTC

size: -
D: -
V: TRBV7-2
J: TRBJ1-1
CDR3: CASSFENTEAFF
DNA: TGTGCCAGCAGCTTCGAGAACACTGAAGCTTTCTTT

size: -
D: TRBD1
V: TRBV7-9
J: TRBJ1-4
CDR3: CASSLGTGGNEKLFF
DNA: TGTGCCAGCAGCTTAGGGACAGGGGGTAATGAAAAACTGTTTTTT

size: -
D: TRBD1
V: TRBV18
J: TRBJ1-6
CDR3: CASSRQTGVNSPLHF
DNA: TGTGCCAGCTCACGTCAGACAGGGGTAAATTCACCCCTCCACTTT

size: -
D: -
V: TRBV27
J: TRBJ1-5
CDR3: CASSSFFNQPQHF
DNA: TGTGCCAGCAGTTCCTTCTTCAATCAGCCCCAGCATTTT

size: -
D: -
V: TRBV28
J: TRBJ2-4
CDR3: CASSPGGTILAKNIQYF
DNA: TGTGCCAGCAGTCCAGGGGGGACGATACTAGCCAAAAACATTCAGTACTTC

size: -
D: -
V: TRBV30
J: TRBJ2-7
CDR3: CAWSGLWQSKDEQYF
DNA: TGTGCCTGGAGCGGTTTATGGCAGTCAAAGGACGAGCAGTACTTC

size: -
D: -
V: TRBV6-5
J: TRBJ2-7
CDR3: CASSWETTYEQYF
DNA: TGTGCCAGCAGTTGGGAGACTACCTACGAGCAGTACTTC

size: -
D: TRBD1
V: TRBV7-2
J: TRBJ2-1
CDR3: CASSPRTGLYNEQFF
DNA: TGTGCCAGCAGCCCAAGGACAGGACTCTACAATGAGCAGTTCTTC

size: -
D: -
V: TRBV6-5
J: TRBJ1-2
CDR3: CASSSGGYGYTF
DNA: TGTGCCAGCAGTTCCGGTGGCTATGGCTACACCTTC

size: -
D: TRBD1
V: TRBV2
J: TRBJ2-4
CDR3: CASSHRGRRNIQYF
DNA: TGTGCCAGCAGCCACAGGGGGCGGAGAAACATTCAGTACTTC

size: -
D: -
V: TRBV7-6
J: TRBJ1-5
CDR3: CASSFGTNQPQHF
DNA: TGTGCCAGCAGCTTTGGGACAAATCAGCCCCAGCATTTT

size: -
D: TRBD1
V: TRBV5-1
J: TRBJ2-2
CDR3: CASSLVGTGMNTGELFF
DNA: TGCGCCAGCAGCTTGGTGGGGACAGGGATGAACACCGGGGAGCTGTTTTTT

size: -
D: TRBD1
V: TRBV11-2
J: TRBJ2-7
CDR3: CASSPRWDSYEQYF
DNA: TGTGCCAGCAGCCCGAGATGGGACAGTTACGAGCAGTACTTC

size: -
D: -
V: TRBV27
J: TRBJ1-4
CDR3: CASSLSIRGGEKLFF
DNA: TGTGCCAGCAGTTTATCGATCCGGGGAGGTGAAAAACTGTTTTTT

size: -
D: -
V: TRBV28
J: TRBJ1-4
CDR3: CASSLIGPNEKLFF
DNA: TGTGCCAGCAGTTTAATTGGGCCGAATGAAAAACTGTTTTTT

size: -
D: -
V: TRBV28
J: TRBJ1-1
CDR3: CASSRDTEAFF
DNA: TGTGCCAGCAGCCGGGACACTGAAGCTTTCTTT

size: -
D: -
V: TRBV18
J: TRBJ1-5
CDR3: CASSPSGHHNQPQHF
DNA: TGTGCCAGCTCACCGTCGGGGCACCACAATCAGCCCCAGCATTTT

size: -
D: -
V: TRBV14
J: TRBJ1-1
CDR3: CASSQLGRGAFF
DNA: TGTGCCAGCAGCCAATTGGGGCGGGGGGCTTTCTTT

size: -
D: TRBD2
V: TRBV2
J: TRBJ2-5
CDR3: CASRADLGLAQETQYF
DNA: TGTGCCAGCAGAGCTGACCTCGGACTAGCGCAGGAGACCCAGTACTTC

size: -
D: -
V: TRBV28
J: TRBJ2-3
CDR3: CASSLYRGMGHTQYF
DNA: TGTGCCAGCAGTTTATATCGGGGAATGGGGCATACGCAGTATTTT

size: few
D: -
V: TRBV18
J: TRBJ2-7
CDR3: CASSPRQDSYEQYF
DNA: TGTGCCAGCTCACCCCGACAGGACTCCTACGAGCAGTACTTC

size: -
D: TRBD2
V: TRBV11-1
J: TRBJ2-1
CDR3: CASTGGSGNEQFF
DNA: TGTGCCAGCACGGGAGGTTCCGGCAATGAGCAGTTCTTC